The 5 T cell receptor beta chains below all came from one sample that was sequenced in a study of T cells in narcolepsy. The repertoire was sequenced with immunoSEQ multiplex PCR; TCRdb's copy has only in-frame clones and lacks some. Of about 30,000 clones detected, 75% to 85% appear once; the ten largest clones hold roughly 0.99%. Material: CD45RA- memory CD4+ T cells from PBMCs. These receptors originate from a human donor with narcolepsy.

V usage is TRBV30 and J usage is TRBJ2-7; 8 nucleotides line up with TRBD2. CDR1 is GTSNPN and CDR2 is SVGIG in the germline V gene (reference sequence). The J segment lost 7 bases and the V segment lost 2 bases, leaving 10 bases of the junction unmatched. The CDR3 is 14 residues long. CDR3 region: CAWSTRAGAKEQYF. For the CDR3, the DNA is TGTGCCTGGAGTACCCGAGCGGGAGCAAAAGAGCAGTACTTC.

This sequence joins TRBV29-1 and TRBJ1-2, with TRBD1 identical over 7 bases. The CDR3 is 14 residues long. CDR1 SQVTM and CDR2 ANQGSEA come from the germline V gene. J was trimmed by 7 bases and V by 0 bases; bases with no gene match: 8. Here the CDR3 DNA reads TGCAGCGTTGAAGACTACAGGGGTATGGGTGGCTACACCTTC. Encoded protein: CSVEDYRGMGGYTF.

CDR3 sequence: CASSPVGAWQYF. In nucleotides, the CDR3 is TGTGCCAGCAGCCCAGTTGGGGCTTGGCAGTACTTC. The V gene is TRBV5-5, the J gene TRBJ2-7, with D tentatively TRBD1 (5 bases). CDR3 length: 12 residues. V gave up 4 bases and J gave up 9 bases, with 14 bases separating them. CDR1 is SGHKS, CDR2 YYEKEE, per germline (reference sequence).

The V gene is TRBV6-1, the J gene TRBJ1-2; maybe TRBD1 (5 bases). V was cut by 3 bases and J by 5 bases, with 16 bases left in between. Germline CDR1 is MNHNS and CDR2 is SASEGT. The CDR3 length is 15 residues. This CDR3 is CASSDGARVGYGYTF. DNA of the CDR3: TGTGCCAGCAGTGATGGGGCCAGGGTAGGGTATGGCTACACCTTC.

V usage is TRBV19 and J usage is TRBJ1-1; D perhaps matches TRBD1 (6 bases). The ends were cut back, 5 bases at V and 0 bases at J, with 19 bases in the middle. The germline gives CDR1 LNHDA, CDR2 SQIVND (reference sequence). CDR3 size: 17 residues. CDR3 sequence (DNA): TGTGCCAGTAGTGGGACCCGTCTACAGGGCATGAACACTGAAGCTTTCTTT. It translates to CASSGTRLQGMNTEAFF. The whole variable domain, remainder taken from reference TRBV19 and TRBJ1-1, is DGGITQSPKYLFRKEGQNVTLSCEQNLNHDAMYWYRQDPGQGLRLIYYSQIVNDFQKGDIAEGYSVSREKKESFPLTVTSAQKNPTAFYLCASSGTRLQGMNTEAFFGQGTRLTVV.